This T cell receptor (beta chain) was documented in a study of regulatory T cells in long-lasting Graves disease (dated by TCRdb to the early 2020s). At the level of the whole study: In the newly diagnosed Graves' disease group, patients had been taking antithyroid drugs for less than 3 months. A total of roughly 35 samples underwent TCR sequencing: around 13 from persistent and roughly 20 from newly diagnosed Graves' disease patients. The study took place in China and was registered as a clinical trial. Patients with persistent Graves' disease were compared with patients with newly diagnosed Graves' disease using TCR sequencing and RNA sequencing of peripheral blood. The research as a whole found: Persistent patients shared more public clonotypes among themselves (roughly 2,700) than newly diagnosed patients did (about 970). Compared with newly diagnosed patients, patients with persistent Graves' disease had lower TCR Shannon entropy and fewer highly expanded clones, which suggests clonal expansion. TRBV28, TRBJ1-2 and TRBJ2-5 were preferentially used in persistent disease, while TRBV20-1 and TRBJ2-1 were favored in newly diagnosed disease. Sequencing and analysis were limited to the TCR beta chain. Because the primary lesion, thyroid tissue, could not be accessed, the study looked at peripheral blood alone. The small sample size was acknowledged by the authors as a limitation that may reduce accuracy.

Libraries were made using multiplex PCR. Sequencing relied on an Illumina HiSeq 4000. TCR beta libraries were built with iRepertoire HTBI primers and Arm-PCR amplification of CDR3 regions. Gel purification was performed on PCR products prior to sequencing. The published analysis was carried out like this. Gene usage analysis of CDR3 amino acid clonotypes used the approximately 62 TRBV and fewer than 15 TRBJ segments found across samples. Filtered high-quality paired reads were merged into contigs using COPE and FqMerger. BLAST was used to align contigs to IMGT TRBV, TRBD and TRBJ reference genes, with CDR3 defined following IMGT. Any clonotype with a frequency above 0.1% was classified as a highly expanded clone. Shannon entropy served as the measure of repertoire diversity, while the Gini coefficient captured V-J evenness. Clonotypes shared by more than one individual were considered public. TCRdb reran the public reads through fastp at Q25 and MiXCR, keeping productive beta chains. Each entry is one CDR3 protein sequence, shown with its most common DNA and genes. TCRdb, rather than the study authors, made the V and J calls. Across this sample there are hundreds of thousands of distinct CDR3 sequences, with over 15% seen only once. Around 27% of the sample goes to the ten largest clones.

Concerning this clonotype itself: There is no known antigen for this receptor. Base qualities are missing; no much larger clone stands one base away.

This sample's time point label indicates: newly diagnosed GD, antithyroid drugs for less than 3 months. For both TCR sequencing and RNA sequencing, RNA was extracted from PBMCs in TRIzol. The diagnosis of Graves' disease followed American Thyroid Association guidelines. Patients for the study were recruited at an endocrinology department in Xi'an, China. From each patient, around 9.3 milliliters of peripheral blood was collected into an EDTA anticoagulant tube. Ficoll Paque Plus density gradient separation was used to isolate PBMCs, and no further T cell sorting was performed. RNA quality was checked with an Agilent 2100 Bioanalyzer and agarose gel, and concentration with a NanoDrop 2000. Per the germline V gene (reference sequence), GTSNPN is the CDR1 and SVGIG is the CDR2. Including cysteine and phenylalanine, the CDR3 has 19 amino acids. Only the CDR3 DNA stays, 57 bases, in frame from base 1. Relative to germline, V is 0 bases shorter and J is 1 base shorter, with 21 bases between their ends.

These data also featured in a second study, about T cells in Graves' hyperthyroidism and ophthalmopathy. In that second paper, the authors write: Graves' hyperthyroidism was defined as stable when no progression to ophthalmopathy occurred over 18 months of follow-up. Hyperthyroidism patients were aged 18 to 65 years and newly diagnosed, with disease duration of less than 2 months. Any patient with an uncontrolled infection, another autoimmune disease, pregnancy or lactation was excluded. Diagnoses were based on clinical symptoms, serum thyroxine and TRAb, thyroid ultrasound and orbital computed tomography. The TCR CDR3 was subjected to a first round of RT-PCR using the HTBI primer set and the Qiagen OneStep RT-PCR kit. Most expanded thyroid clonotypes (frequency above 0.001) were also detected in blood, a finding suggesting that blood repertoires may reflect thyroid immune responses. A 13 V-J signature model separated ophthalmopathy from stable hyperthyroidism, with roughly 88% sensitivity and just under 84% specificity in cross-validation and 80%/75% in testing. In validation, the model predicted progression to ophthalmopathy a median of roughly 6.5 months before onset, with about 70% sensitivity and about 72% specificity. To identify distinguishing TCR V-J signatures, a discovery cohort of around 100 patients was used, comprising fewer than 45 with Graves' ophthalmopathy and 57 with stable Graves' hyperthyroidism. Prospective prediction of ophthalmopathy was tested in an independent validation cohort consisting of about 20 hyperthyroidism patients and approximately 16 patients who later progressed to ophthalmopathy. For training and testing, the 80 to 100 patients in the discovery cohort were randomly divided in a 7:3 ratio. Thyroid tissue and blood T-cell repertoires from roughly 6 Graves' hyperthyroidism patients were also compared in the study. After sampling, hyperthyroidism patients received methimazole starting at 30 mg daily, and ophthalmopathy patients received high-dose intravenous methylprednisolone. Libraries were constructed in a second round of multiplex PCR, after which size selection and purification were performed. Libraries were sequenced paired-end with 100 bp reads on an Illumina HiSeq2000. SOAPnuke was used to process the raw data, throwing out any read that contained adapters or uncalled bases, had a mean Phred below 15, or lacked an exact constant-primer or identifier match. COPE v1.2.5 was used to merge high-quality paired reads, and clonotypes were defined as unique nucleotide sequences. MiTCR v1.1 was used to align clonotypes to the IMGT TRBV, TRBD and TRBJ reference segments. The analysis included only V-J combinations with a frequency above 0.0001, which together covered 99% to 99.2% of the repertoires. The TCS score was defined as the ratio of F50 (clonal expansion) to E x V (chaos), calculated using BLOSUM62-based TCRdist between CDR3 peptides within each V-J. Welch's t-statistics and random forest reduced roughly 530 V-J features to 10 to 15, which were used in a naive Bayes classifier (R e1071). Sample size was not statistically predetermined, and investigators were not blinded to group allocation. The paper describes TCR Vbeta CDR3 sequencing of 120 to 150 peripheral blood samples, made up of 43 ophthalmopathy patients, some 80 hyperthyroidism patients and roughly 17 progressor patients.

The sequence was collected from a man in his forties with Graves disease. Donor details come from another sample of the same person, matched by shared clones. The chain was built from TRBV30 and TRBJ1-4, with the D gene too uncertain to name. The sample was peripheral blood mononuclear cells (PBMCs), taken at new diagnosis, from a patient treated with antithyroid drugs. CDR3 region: CAWSVLRTRSSQTNEKLFF. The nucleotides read TGTGCCTGGAGTGTACTGAGGACTCGATCGTCGCAAACTAATGAAAAACTGTTTTTT.